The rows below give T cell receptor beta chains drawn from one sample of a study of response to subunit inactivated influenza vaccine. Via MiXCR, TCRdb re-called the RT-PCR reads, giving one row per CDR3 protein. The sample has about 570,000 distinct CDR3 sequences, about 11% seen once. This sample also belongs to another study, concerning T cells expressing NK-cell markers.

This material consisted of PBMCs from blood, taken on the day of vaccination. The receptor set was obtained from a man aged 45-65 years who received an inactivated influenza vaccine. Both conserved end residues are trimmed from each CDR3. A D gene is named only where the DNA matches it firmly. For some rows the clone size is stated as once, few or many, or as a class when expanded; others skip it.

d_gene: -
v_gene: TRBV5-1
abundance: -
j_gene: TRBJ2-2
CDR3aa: ASSILTENTGELF

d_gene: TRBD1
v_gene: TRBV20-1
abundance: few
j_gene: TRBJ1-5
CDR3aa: SARDPGGYQPQH

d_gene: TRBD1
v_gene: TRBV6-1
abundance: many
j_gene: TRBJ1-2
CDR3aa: ASSDAGQAPNYGYT

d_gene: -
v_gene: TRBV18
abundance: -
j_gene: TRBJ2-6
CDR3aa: ASSPRGQLSSGANVLT

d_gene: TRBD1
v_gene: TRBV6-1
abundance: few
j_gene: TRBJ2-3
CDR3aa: ASSEARQGSTDTQY

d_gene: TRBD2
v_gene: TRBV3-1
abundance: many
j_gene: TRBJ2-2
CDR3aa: ASSPLGGTGELF

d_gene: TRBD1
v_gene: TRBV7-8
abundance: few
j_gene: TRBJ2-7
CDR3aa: ASSLVGTVSYEQY

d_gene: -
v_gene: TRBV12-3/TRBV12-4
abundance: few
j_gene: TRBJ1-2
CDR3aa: ASSLGVQAHGYT

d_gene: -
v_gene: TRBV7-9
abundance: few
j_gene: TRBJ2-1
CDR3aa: ASSLPLVTGGNEQF

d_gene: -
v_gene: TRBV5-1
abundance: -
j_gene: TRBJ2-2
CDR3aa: ASSEGGPGELF

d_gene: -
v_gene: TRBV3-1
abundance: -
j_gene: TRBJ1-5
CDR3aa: ASSQGAGDQPQH

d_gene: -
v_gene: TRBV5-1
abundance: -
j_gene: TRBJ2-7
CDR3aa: ASSLAGLHEQY

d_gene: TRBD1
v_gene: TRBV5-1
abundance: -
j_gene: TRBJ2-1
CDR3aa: ASSPGPGTGDSEQF

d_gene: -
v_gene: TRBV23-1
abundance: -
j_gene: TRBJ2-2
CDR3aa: ASSQWAPPCFSGELF

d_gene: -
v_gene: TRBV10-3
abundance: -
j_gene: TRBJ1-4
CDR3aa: AISDGGKLF

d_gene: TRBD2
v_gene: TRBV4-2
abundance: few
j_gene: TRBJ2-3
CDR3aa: ASSQDGGLALDTQY

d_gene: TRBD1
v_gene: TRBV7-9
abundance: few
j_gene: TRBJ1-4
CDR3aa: ASSLSQGNEKLF